A single sample gave rise to the 11 T cell receptor beta chains below, sequenced in a study of human thymus T cells. Only in-frame clones appear in the TCRdb table, and some are missing; sequencing was by immunoSEQ multiplex PCR. Among tens of thousands of clones listed, 90% to 95% were seen once. During corrective heart surgery, resections were taken, and the thymus tissue came from them. The sequencing input was thymus tissue. All receptors come from a girl younger than two with a congenital heart defect but otherwise immunologically healthy.

This clone was seen only once. The gene calls are TRBV18 and TRBJ2-2; D uncertain. With 1 base removed from V and 5 bases from J, the gap between germline ends came to 8 bases. The V gene's germline CDR1 is KGHSH and CDR2 LQKENI. The CDR3 is made up of 14 amino acids. Here the CDR3 DNA reads TGTGCCAGCTCACCACTAGAAGGGACCGGGGAGCTGTTTTTT. Residues: CASSPLEGTGELFF.

This chain links TRBV29-1 with TRBJ2-7, with 9 bases matching TRBD1. The germline CDR1 and CDR2 sequences are SQVTM and ANQGSEA. Trimming cost V 4 bases and J 3 bases; bases outside gene matches: 1. The CDR3 length is 12 residues. This chain's CDR3 is CSVVTGGYEQYF. The CDR3 DNA follows: TGCAGCGTTGTGACAGGGGGCTACGAGCAGTACTTC.

V is TRBV19 and J is TRBJ1-2, with a possible D match to TRBD1 (6 bases). V lost 3 bases to trimming and J lost 4 bases, with 18 bases between them. CDR1 is LNHDA, CDR2 SQIVND, per germline (reference sequence). The CDR3 is 16 residues long. The CDR3 DNA follows: TGTGCCAGTAGTATTGGTGACAGGCAGGGGTCCTATGGCTACACCTTC. This codes for CASSIGDRQGSYGYTF.

This clone appeared once. This chain joins TRBV5-5 and TRBJ1-2; D is perhaps TRBD1 (6 bases). CDR3 length equals 14 residues. Germline V gene data show CDR1 as SGHKS and CDR2 as YYEKEE (reference sequence). V lost 4 bases and J 0 bases, leaving 10 bases between the germline ends. CDR3 coding DNA: TGTGCCAGCAGCCTCCGGACAGCTAACTATGGCTACACCTTC. This codes for CASSLRTANYGYTF. Combining the CDR3 with reference TRBV5-5 and TRBJ1-2 gives the whole variable domain DAGVTQSPTHLIKTRGQQVTLRCSPISGHKSVSWYQQVLGQGPQFIFQYYEKEERGRGNFPDRFSARQFPNYSSELNVNALLLGDSALYLCASSLRTANYGYTFGSGTRLTVV.

The rearrangement joins TRBV9 to TRBJ2-2, with TRBD2 as a possible D gene (5 bases). Trimming took 0 bases from V and 5 from J, leaving 14 bases between them. Germline V gene data show CDR1 as SGDLS and CDR2 as YYNGEE. CDR3 length equals 16 residues. CDR3 nucleotide sequence: TGTGCCAGCAGCGTAGCCGGAGGAGCTTTGACCGGGGAGCTGTTTTTT. Translated: CASSVAGGALTGELFF. Combining the CDR3 with reference TRBV9 and TRBJ2-2 gives the whole variable domain DSGVTQTPKHLITATGQRVTLRCSPRSGDLSVYWYQQSLDQGLQFLIQYYNGEERAKGNILERFSAQQFPDLHSELNLSSLELGDSALYFCASSVAGGALTGELFFGEGSRLTVL.

This clone was counted once. The rearrangement joins TRBV14 to TRBJ1-2; tentatively, D is TRBD1 (6 bases). Trimming left V 7 bases short and J 6 bases short, with 12 bases between. The germline gives CDR1 SGHDN, CDR2 FVKESK. This CDR3 comprises 12 residues. CDR3 loop: CASNQGPDGYTF. As DNA, the CDR3 is TGTGCCAGCAACCAGGGGCCGGATGGCTACACCTTC.

This chain connects TRBV2 to TRBJ1-1; TRBD1 matches at 10 bases. The V gene end was trimmed by 2 bases and the J gene end by 11 bases; junction bases not matched to a gene: 14. The CDR3 contains 16 residues. CDR1 is SNHLY, CDR2 FYNNEI, per germline. The CDR3 sequence is CASSETDRGRRPEAFF. In nucleotides, the CDR3 is TGTGCCAGCAGTGAAACCGACAGGGGGCGTAGGCCGGAGGCTTTCTTT.

The V call is TRBV2, the J call TRBJ2-7; the match to TRBD1 covers 7 bases. This CDR3 contains 18 residues. Trimming at V came to 5 bases and at J to 4 bases, leaving 20 bases not matched to a gene. From germline, CDR1 is SNHLY and CDR2 FYNNEI. CDR3 bases: TGTGCCAGCAGTCCCCCCAGGCTTAATATAAGGGGGCTTTACGAGCAGTACTTC. Translating it yields CASSPPRLNIRGLYEQYF.

The chain is built from TRBV2 and TRBJ2-3; 8 bases align to TRBD2. The germline V gene has CDR1 SNHLY and CDR2 FYNNEI. The CDR3 spans 16 residues. The V and J ends lost 4 bases and 6 bases, in that order; junction bases with no gene match: 12. CDR3 DNA sequence: TGTGCCAGCAGTGTTAGGAGCGGGAGAGATCCGGATACGCAGTATTTT. Translated, it gives CASSVRSGRDPDTQYF.

The rearrangement links TRBV6-5 to TRBJ2-4, with D possibly TRBD1 on 7 matching bases. The germline V gene has CDR1 MNHEY and CDR2 SVGAGI. There are 15 residues in the CDR3. Trimming cost V 7 bases and J 6 bases, with 19 bases left between them. The CDR3 DNA is TGTGCCAGCACTCTAAACAGGGGAGCGGGAAACATTCAGTACTTC. Translated, it gives CASTLNRGAGNIQYF.

The chain links TRBV18 to TRBJ1-2; tentative D call: TRBD1 (6 bases). V lost 0 bases to trimming and J lost 4 bases, with 9 bases between them. CDR3 length: 14 amino acids. Germline CDR1 KGHSH, CDR2 LQKENI. CDR3 DNA: TGTGCCAGCTCACCACCGACGGGGGCCTATGGCTACACCTTC. Protein sequence: CASSPPTGAYGYTF.